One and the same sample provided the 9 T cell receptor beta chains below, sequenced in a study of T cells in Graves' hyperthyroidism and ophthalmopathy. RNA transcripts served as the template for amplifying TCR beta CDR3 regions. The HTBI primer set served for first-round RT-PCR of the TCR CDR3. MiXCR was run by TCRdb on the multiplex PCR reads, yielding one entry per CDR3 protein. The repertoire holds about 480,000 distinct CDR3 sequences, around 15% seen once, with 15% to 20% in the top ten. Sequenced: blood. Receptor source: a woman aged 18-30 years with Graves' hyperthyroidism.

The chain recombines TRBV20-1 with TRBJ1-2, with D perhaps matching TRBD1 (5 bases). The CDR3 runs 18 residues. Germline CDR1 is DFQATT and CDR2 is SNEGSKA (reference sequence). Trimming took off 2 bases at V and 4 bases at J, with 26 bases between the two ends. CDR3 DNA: TGCAGTGCTAGATCGTCTCAGCTTGCCCGGGACTCTGGCTATGGCTACACCTTC. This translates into CSARSSQLARDSGYGYTF.

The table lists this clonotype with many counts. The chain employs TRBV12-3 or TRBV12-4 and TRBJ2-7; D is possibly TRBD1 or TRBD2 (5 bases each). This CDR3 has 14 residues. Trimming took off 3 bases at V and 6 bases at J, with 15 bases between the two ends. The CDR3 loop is CASSFEGDRREQYF. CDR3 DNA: TGTGCCAGCAGTTTTGAAGGGGACCGGCGCGAGCAGTACTTC.

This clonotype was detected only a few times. CDR3 bases: TGTGCCAGTACCACTAGCGGGAGTCCCCTCTACAATGAGCAGTTCTTC. It encodes CASTTSGSPLYNEQFF. The V call is TRBV19, the J call TRBJ2-1; TRBD2 matches at 11 bases. There are 16 residues in the CDR3. V was pared by 7 bases and J by 3 bases, with 8 bases of the junction left unmatched. Germline V gene lookup returns CDR1 LNHDA and CDR2 SQIVND (reference sequence).

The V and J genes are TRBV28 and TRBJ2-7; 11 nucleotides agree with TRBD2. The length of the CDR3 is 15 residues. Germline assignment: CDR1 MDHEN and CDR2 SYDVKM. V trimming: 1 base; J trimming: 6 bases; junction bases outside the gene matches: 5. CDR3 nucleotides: TGTGCCAGCAGTTTATTGGTAGCGGGAGGGCGCGAGCAGTACTTC. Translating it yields CASSLLVAGGREQYF.

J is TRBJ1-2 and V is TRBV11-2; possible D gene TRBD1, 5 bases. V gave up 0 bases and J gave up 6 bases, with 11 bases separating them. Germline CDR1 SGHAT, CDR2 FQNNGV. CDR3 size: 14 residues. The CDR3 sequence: CASSLDRGGDGYTF. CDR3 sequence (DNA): TGTGCCAGCAGCTTAGATCGGGGGGGTGATGGCTACACCTTC.

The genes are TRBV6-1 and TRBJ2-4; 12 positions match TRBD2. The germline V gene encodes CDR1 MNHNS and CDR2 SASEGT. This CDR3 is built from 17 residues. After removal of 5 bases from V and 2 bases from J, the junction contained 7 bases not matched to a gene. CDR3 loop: CASSTRLAGVTKNIQYF. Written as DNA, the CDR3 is TGTGCCAGCAGTACACGACTAGCGGGAGTGACCAAAAACATTCAGTACTTC.

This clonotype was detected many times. CDR3: CASSGWGAQRRTEAFF. In DNA, the CDR3 is TGTGCCAGCAGTGGATGGGGGGCCCAAAGACGGACTGAAGCTTTCTTT. This chain links TRBV2 with TRBJ1-1, with D perhaps TRBD1 (6 bases). The CDR3 has 16 residues. The germline V gene encodes CDR1 SNHLY and CDR2 FYNNEI. The V end lost 4 bases, the J end lost 5 bases, and 20 bases lay between the germline ends.

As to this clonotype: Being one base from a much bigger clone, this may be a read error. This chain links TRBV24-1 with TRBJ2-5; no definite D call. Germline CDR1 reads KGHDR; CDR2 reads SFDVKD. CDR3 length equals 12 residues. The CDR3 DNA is TGTACCACCAGTGATTTTAAGGAGACCCAGTACTTC. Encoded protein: CTTSDFKETQYF.

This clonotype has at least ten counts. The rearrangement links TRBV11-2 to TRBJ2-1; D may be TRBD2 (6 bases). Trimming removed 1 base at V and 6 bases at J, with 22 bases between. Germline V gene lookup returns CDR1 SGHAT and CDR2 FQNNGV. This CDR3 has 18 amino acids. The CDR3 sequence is CASSLVGIGTPLSNEQFF. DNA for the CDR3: TGTGCCAGCAGCTTAGTTGGAATTGGGACTCCCCTTTCCAATGAGCAGTTCTTC.